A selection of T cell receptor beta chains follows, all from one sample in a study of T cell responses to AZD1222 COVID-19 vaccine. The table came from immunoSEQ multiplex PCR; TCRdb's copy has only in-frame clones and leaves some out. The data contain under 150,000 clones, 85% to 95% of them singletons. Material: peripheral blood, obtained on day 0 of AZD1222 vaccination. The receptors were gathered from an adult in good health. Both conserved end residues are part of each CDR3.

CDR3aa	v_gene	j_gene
CASSLLQGAATEAFF	TRBV28	TRBJ1-1
CASSLIQGADGELFF	TRBV5-1	TRBJ2-2
CASSQEGMAQHF	TRBV3-1/TRBV3-2	TRBJ1-5
CASSSSYEQYF	TRBV27	TRBJ2-7
CASRVDTKYEQYF	TRBV5-1	TRBJ2-7
CASTPPGLVNSPLHF	TRBV28	TRBJ1-6
CASSRIPGNPSEQFF	TRBV5-1	TRBJ2-1
CASSDDRGIFPSNEKLFF	TRBV7-8	TRBJ1-4
CASSEIGRQSYSNQPQHF	TRBV25-1	TRBJ1-5
CASSRTSGRNEQFF	TRBV5-1	TRBJ2-1
CAISSGYSDNEQFF	TRBV10-3	TRBJ2-1
CASSLPPTGLNTEAFF	TRBV5-5	TRBJ1-1
CASSHALGTDNTEAFF	TRBV4-2	TRBJ1-1
CASSLGGQAEAFF	TRBV28	TRBJ1-1
CASRPTGTMNTEAFF	TRBV2	TRBJ1-1
CASSPGPHYGYTF	TRBV6-4	TRBJ1-2
CATSGVAGIETQYF	TRBV24-1	TRBJ2-5
CASSRGFAGELFF	TRBV7-6	TRBJ2-2
CASSLEDSPLDYGYTF	TRBV7-9	TRBJ1-2
CATSRLPGTGGITGELFF	TRBV15	TRBJ2-2
CASSQESDRGEFF	TRBV4-1	TRBJ2-1
CASSLTGTGTGNTIYF	TRBV18	TRBJ1-3